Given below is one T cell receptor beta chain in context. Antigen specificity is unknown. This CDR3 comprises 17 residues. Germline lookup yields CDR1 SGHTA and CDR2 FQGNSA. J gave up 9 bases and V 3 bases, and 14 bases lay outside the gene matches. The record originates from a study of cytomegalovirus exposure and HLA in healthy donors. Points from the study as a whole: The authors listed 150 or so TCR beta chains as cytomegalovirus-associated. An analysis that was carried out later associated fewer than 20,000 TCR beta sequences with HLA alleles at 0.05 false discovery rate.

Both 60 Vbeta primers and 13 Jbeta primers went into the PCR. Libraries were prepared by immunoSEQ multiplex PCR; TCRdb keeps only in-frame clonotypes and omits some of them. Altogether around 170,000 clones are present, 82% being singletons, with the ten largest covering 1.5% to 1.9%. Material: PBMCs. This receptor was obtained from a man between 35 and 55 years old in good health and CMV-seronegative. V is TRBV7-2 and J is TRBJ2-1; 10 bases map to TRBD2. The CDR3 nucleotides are TGTGCCAGCAGCTTCCCCCGGTCGGTAGCGGGGGGCAGTGAGCAGTTCTTC. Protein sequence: CASSFPRSVAGGSEQFF.